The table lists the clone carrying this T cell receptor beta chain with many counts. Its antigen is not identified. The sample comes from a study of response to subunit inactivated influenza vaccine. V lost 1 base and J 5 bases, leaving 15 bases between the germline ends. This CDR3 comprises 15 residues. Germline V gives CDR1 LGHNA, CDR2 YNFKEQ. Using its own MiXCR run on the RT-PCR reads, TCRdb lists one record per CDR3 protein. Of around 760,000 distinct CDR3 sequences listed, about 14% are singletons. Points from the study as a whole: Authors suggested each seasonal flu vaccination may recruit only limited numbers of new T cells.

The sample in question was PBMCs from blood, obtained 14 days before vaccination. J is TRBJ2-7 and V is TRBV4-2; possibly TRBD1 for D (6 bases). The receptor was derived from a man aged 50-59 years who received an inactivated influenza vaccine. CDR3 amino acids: CASSQVYRVVNEQYF. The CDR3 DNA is TGTGCCAGCAGCCAAGTGTACAGGGTTGTCAACGAGCAGTACTTC.